This record looks at one TCR beta chain sequence and its context. The V end lost 3 bases, the J end lost 7 bases, and 14 bases lay between the germline ends. The germline CDR1 and CDR2 sequences are MNHEY and SMNVEV (reference sequence). CDR3 length: 14 residues. This entry comes from a study of T cell changes during pregnancy in multiple sclerosis. Some clones are missing from TCRdb's copy, which holds only in-frame ones; the method was immunoSEQ multiplex PCR. The sample has tens of thousands of clones; 85% to 95% are singletons. This TCR was recovered from a female donor with multiple sclerosis, enrolled in a pregnancy study. Material: CD4+ T cells from peripheral blood mononuclear cells, obtained in the third trimester of pregnancy. The V gene is TRBV27, the J gene TRBJ2-3, with D possibly matching TRBD1 (5 bases). In DNA form, the CDR3 reads TGTGCCAGCAGTTTTTTCAGGGCAGATAATACGCAGTATTTT. Its protein is CASSFFRADNTQYF.